The table lists the clone carrying this T cell receptor beta chain with many counts. Its antigen is still unknown. CDR1 is MDHEN and CDR2 is SYDVKM in the germline V gene. V lost 5 bases and J lost 4; bases outside the gene matches: 4. This CDR3 is built from 13 residues. The data derive from a study of CD8 T cells in ankylosing spondylitis. Via MiXCR, TCRdb re-called the 5' RACE reads, giving one row per CDR3 protein. Of more than 150,000 distinct CDR3 sequences listed, over 10% are singletons. General study results and limits: In ankylosing spondylitis patients, matched synovial fluid reportedly showed significant enrichment of disease-linked clones.

The TCR originated in a female donor with ankylosing spondylitis or in good health (not recorded which). The specimen sequenced was blood, either unsorted or a sorted T cell fraction (not recorded which). V usage is TRBV28 and J usage is TRBJ2-7; 8 nucleotides align to TRBD1. CDR3 in amino acids: CASSDRGSYEQYF. CDR3 coding DNA: TGTGCCAGCAGTGACAGGGGTTCTTACGAGCAGTACTTC.